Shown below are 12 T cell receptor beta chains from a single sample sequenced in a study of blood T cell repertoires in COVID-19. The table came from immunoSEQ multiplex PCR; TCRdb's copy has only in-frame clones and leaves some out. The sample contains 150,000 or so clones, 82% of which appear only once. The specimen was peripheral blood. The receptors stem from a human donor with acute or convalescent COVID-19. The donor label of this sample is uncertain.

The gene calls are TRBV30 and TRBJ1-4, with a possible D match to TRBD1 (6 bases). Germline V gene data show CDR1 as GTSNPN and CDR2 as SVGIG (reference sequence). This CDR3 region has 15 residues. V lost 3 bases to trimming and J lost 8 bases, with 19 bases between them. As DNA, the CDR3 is TGTGCCTGGAGAAGGGTACAGGGAATGAGGGAAAAACTGTTTTTT. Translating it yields CAWRRVQGMREKLFF.

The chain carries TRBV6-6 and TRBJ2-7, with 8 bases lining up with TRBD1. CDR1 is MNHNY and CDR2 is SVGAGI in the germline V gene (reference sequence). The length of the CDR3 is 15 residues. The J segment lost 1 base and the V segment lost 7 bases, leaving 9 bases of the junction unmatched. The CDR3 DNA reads TGTGCCAGCACCATTAGAGACAGGGGATCCTACGAGCAGTACTTC. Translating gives CASTIRDRGSYEQYF.

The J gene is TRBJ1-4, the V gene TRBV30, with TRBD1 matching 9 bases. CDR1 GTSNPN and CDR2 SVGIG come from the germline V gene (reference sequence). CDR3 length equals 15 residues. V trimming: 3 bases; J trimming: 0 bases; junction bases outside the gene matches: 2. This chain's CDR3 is CAWRDRGTTNEKLFF. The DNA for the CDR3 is TGTGCCTGGAGAGACAGGGGGACAACTAATGAAAAACTGTTTTTT.

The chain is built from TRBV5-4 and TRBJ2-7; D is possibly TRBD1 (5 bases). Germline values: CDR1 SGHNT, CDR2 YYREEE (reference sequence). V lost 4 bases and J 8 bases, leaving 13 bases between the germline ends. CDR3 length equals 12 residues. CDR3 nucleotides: TGTGCCAGCAGCGCGACGGACACTAAGCAGTACTTC. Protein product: CASSATDTKQYF.

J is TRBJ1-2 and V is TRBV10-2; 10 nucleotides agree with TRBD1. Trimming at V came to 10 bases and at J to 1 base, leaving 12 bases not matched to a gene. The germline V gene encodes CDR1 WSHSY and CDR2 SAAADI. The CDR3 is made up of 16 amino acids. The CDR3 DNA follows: TGCGCCACTTCCAGCGGGACAGGGGCCAATAACTATGGCTACACCTTC. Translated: CATSSGTGANNYGYTF.

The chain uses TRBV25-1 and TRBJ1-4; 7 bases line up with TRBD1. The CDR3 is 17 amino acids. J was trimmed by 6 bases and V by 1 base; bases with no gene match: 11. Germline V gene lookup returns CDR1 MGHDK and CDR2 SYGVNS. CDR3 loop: CASSEWDSQEGDEKLFF. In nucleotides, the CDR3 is TGTGCCAGCAGTGAATGGGACAGCCAGGAAGGGGATGAAAAACTGTTTTTT.

CDR3 DNA sequence: TGTGCCAGCAGCCAGTTTGTAGGGGGCAGCACTGAAGCTTTCTTT. This gives the protein CASSQFVGGSTEAFF. The V and J genes are TRBV14 and TRBJ1-1; 7 nucleotides line up with TRBD1. Germline assignment: CDR1 SGHDN and CDR2 FVKESK. With 3 bases clipped from V and 4 bases from J, the junction kept 8 bases outside the gene matches. CDR3 size: 15 residues.

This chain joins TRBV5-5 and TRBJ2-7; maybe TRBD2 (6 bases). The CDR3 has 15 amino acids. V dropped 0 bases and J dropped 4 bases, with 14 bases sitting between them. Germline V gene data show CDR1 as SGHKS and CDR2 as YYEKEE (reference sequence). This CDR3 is CASSLDPGGIYEQYF. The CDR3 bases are TGTGCCAGCAGCTTGGACCCGGGCGGGATTTACGAGCAGTACTTC.

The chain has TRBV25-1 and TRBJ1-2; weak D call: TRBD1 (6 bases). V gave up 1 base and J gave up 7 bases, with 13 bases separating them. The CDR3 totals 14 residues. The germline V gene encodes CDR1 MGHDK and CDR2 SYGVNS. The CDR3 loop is CASSEFGDTRGYTF. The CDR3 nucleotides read TGTGCCAGCAGTGAATTTGGGGACACCCGTGGCTACACCTTC.

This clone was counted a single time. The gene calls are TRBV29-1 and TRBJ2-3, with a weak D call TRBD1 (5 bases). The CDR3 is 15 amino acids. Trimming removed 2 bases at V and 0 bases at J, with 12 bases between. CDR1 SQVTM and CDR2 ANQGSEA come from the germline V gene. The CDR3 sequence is CSVEPGSGSTDTQYF. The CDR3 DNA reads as TGCAGCGTTGAACCTGGGTCAGGGAGCACAGATACGCAGTATTTT.

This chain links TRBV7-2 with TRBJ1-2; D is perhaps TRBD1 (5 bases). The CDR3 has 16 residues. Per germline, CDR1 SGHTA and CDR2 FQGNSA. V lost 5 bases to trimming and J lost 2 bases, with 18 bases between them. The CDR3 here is CASSPQAGEGNYGYTF. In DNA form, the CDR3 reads TGTGCCAGCAGCCCCCAGGCGGGGGAGGGAAACTATGGCTACACCTTC.

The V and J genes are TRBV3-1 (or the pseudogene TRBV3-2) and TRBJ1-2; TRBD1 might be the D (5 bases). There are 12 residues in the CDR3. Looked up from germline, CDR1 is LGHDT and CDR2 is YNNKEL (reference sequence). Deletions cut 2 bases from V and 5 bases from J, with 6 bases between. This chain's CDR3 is CASSQRGYGYTF. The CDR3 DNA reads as TGTGCCAGCAGCCAAAGGGGATATGGCTACACCTTC.